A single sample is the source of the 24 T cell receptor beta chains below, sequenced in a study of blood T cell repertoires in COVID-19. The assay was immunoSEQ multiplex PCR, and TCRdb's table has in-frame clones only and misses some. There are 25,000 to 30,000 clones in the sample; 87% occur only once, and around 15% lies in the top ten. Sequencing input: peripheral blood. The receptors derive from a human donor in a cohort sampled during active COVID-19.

The CDR3 loop reads CASSLHRGTEAFF. CDR3 in DNA: TGTGCCAGCTCCCTCCACAGGGGTACTGAAGCTTTCTTT. The chain uses TRBV18 and TRBJ1-1; 7 bases fit TRBD1. Germline-derived CDR1 and CDR2 are KGHSH and LQKENI. The CDR3 is 13 residues long. Trimming took 6 bases from V and 5 from J; bases not matched to a gene: 6.

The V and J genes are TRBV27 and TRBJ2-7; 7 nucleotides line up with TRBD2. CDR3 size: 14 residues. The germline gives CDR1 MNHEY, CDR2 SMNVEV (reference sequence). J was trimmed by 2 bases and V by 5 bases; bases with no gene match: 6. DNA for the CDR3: TGTGCCAGCAGTCTACGGGGAGGGCCCTACGAGCAGTACTTC. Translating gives CASSLRGGPYEQYF.

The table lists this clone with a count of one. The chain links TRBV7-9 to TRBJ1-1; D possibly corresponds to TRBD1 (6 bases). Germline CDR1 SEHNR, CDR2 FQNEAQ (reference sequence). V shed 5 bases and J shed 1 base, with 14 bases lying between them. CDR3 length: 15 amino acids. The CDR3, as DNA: TGTGCCAGCAGCACTAGACAGGCGCCGAACACTGAAGCTTTCTTT. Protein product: CASSTRQAPNTEAFF.

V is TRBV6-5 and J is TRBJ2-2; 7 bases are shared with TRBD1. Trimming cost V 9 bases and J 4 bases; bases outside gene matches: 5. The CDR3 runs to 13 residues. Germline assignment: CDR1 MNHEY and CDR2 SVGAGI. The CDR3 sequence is CASTTGATGELFF. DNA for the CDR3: TGTGCCAGTACAACAGGGGCCACCGGGGAGCTGTTTTTT.

Here the CDR3 DNA reads TGCGCCAGCAGCCACTTAGGAGGGAGGGGTTACAATGAGCAGTTCTTC. This sequence encodes CASSHLGGRGYNEQFF. The chain has TRBV4-1 and TRBJ2-1; 7 bases align to TRBD2. CDR1 and CDR2 (germline): MGHRA, YSYEKL. The CDR3 runs to 16 residues. Losses at the gene ends were 3 bases for V and 4 bases for J; bases not matched to a gene: 9.

CDR3 sequence reads: CASSSGGYGYTF. CDR3 nucleotide sequence: TGTGCCAGCAGCTCAGGGGGCTATGGCTACACCTTC. The chain links TRBV27 to TRBJ1-2, with TRBD1 matching over 7 bases. The CDR3 runs to 12 residues. The trim removed 6 bases at V and 4 bases at J, leaving 2 bases unmatched. Looked up from germline, CDR1 is MNHEY and CDR2 is SMNVEV (reference sequence).

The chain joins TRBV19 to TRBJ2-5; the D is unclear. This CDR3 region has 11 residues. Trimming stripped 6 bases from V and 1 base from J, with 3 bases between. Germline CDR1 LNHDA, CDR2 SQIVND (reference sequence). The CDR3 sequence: CASRAQETQYF. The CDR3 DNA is TGTGCCAGTAGGGCCCAAGAGACCCAGTACTTC.

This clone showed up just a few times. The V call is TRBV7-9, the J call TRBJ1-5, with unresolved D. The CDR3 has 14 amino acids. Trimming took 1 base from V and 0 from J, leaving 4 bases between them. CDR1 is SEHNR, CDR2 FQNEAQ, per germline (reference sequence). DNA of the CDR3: TGTGCCAGCAGCTTAGACACTAGCAATCAGCCCCAGCATTTT. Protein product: CASSLDTSNQPQHF.

The CDR3 DNA follows: TGTGCCAGCAGCGTAAAGGGACAGGCTCTTAGCTCTGGGGCCAACGTCCTGACTTTC. Translated: CASSVKGQALSSGANVLTF. This chain joins TRBV9 and TRBJ2-6; TRBD1 matches at 8 bases. CDR1 SGDLS and CDR2 YYNGEE come from the germline V gene. The CDR3 spans 19 residues. J lost 0 bases, V lost 1 base, and 9 bases had no gene match.

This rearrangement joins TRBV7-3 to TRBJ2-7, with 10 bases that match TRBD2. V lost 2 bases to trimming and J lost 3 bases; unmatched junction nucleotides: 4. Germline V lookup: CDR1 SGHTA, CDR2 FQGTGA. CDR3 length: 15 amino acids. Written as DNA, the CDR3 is TGTGCCAGCAGCTTAGCTAGCGGGAGTGTCTACGAGCAGTACTTC. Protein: CASSLASGSVYEQYF. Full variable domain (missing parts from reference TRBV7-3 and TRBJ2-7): GAGVSQTPSNKVTEKGKYVELRCDPISGHTALYWYRQSLGQGPEFLIYFQGTGAADDSGLPNDRFFAVRPEGSVSTLKIQRTERGDSAVYLCASSLASGSVYEQYFGPGTRLTVT.

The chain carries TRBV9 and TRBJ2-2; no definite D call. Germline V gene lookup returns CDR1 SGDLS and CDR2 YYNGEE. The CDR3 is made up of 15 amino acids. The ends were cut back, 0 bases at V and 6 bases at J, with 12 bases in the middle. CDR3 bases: TGTGCCAGCAGCGTAGAACAGAAGGATGCCGGGGAGCTGTTTTTT. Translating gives CASSVEQKDAGELFF.

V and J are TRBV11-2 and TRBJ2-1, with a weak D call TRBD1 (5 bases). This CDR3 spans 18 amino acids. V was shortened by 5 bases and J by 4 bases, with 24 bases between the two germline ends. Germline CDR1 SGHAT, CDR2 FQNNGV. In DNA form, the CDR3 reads TGTGCCAGCAGCCCAACGGACAATTGGGCGGAAGGTTACAATGAGCAGTTCTTC. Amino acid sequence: CASSPTDNWAEGYNEQFF.

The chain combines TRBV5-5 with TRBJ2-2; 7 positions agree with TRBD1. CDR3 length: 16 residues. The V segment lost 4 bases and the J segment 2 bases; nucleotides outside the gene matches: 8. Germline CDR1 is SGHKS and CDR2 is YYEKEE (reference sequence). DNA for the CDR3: TGTGCCAGCAGCGGGTGGGGACAGCTAAACACCGGGGAGCTGTTTTTT. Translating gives CASSGWGQLNTGELFF.

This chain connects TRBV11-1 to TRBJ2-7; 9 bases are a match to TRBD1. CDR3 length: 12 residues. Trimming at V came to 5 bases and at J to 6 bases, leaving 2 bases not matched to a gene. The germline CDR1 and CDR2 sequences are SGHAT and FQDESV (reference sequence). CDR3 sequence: CASSQDRGEQYF. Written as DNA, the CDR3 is TGTGCCAGCAGCCAGGACAGGGGCGAGCAGTACTTC.

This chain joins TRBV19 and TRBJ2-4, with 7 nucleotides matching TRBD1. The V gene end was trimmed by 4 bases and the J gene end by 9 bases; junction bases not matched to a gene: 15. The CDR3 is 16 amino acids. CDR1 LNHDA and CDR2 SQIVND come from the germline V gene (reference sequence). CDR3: CASSTSGGMGLSIQYF. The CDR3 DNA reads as TGTGCCAGTAGTACCTCAGGGGGAATGGGGTTGAGCATTCAGTACTTC.

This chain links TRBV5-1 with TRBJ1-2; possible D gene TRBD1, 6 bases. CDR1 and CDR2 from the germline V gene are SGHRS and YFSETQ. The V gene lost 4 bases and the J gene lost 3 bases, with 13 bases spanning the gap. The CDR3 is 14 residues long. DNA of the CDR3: TGCGCCAGCAGCCCGTGGACAGAAGACTATGGCTACACCTTC. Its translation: CASSPWTEDYGYTF.

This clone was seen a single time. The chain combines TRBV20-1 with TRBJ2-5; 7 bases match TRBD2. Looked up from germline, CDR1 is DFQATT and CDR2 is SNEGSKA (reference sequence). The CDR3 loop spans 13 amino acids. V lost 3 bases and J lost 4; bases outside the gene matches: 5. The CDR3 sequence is CSASRTSGETQYF. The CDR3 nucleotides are TGCAGTGCTAGTCGGACTAGTGGAGAGACCCAGTACTTC.

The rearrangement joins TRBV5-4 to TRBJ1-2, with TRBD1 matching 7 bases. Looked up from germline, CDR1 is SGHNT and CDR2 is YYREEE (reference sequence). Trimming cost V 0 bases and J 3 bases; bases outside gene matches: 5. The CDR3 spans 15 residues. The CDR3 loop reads CASSLGQGIDYGYTF. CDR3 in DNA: TGTGCCAGCAGCTTGGGACAGGGAATTGACTATGGCTACACCTTC.

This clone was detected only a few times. The CDR3 DNA is TGTGCCAGCAGCGATACCTCGGCGGGGCGCGGCTACACCTTC. It encodes CASSDTSAGRGYTF. The chain is built from TRBV9 and TRBJ1-2, with D possibly being TRBD1 (5 bases). Between the trimmed V and J ends, which lost 3 bases and 8 bases, there was a span of 17 bases. Germline V CDR1 and CDR2: SGDLS, YYNGEE. The CDR3 has 14 residues.

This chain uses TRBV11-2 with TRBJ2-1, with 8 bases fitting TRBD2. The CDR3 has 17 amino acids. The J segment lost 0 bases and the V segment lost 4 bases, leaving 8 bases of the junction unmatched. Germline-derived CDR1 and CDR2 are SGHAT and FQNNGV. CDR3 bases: TGTGCCAGCAGCTCCCGGATTGGGACTAGCTCCTACAATGAGCAGTTCTTC. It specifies CASSSRIGTSSYNEQFF.

The CDR3 here is CASSFGGGTVYPGNTIYF. The CDR3 DNA follows: TGTGCCAGCAGCTTCGGAGGGGGGACAGTTTACCCAGGAAACACCATATATTTT. This chain links TRBV7-9 with TRBJ1-3; 7 bases are shared with TRBD1. Germline V CDR1 and CDR2: SEHNR, FQNEAQ (reference sequence). CDR3 length: 18 residues. V lost 3 bases to trimming and J lost 4 bases; unmatched junction nucleotides: 15.

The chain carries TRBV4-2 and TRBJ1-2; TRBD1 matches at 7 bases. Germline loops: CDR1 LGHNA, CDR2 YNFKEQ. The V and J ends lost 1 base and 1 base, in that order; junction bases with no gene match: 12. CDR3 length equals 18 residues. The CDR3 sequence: CASSQAGAPGQSNYGYTF. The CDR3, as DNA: TGTGCCAGCAGCCAAGCCGGAGCGCCGGGACAGAGTAACTATGGCTACACCTTC.

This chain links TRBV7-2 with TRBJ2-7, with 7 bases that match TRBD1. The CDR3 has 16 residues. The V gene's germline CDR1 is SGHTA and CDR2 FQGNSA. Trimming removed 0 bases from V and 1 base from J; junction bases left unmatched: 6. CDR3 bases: TGTGCCAGCAGCTTAGCGCTCAGGGGGTTATCCTACGAGCAGTACTTC. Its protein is CASSLALRGLSYEQYF.

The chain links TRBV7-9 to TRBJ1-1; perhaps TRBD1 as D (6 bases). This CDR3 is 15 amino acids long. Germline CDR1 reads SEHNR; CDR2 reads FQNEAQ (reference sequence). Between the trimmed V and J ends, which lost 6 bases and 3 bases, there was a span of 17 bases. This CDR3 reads CASSSQGQGYTEAFF. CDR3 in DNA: TGTGCCAGCAGTTCCCAAGGGCAGGGGTACACTGAAGCTTTCTTT.